In its sample, the clone carrying this T cell receptor beta chain was seen a few times. Its antigen is as yet unknown. CDR3 length: 14 residues. V dropped 6 bases and J dropped 4; count of bases not matched to a gene: 8. CDR1 and CDR2 from the germline V gene are DFQATT and SNEGSKA (reference sequence). This entry belongs to a study of identical twins. Via MiXCR, TCRdb re-called the 5' RACE reads, giving one row per CDR3 protein. The sample consists of approximately 210,000 distinct CDR3 sequences, less than 9.5% of them appearing once. Overall study findings and caveats: Whereas memory repertoires showed no such difference, abundant cord blood beta clonotypes carried fewer insertions.

The sequence came from a woman between 18 and 29 years old in good health. This rearrangement joins TRBV20-1 to TRBJ2-1; 8 bases map to TRBD1. The material sequenced was memory (CD45RO+) T cells sorted from blood. The CDR3 spells CSARTGRGYNEQFF. Here the CDR3 DNA reads TGCAGTGCGCGGACAGGGCGTGGGTACAATGAGCAGTTCTTC.